Below are 5 T cell receptor beta chains sequenced from a single sample in a study of response to subunit inactivated influenza vaccine. One entry per CDR3 protein, called by TCRdb with MiXCR from the RT-PCR reads. The sample consists of some 500,000 distinct CDR3 sequences, 10% to 15% of them appearing once. The input for sequencing was PBMCs from blood, taken roughly 45 days after vaccination. The origin of the receptors is a man aged 50 to 60 who received an inactivated influenza vaccine.

As regards this clonotype: A junction boundary mismatches the germline segment, possibly from a read error. The rearrangement links TRBV29-1 to TRBJ2-1; D is ambiguous. Germline CDR1 SQVTM, CDR2 ANQGSEA. This CDR3 spans 11 amino acids. CDR3 DNA sequence: TGCCGCGTTGAAAGGGTCAATGAGCAGTTCTTC. Translating it yields CRVERVNEQFF.

This clonotype was recorded many times. This rearrangement joins TRBV6-2 or TRBV6-3 to TRBJ1-1; no definite D call. Germline V lookup: CDR1 MNHEY, CDR2 SVGEGT. This CDR3 comprises 14 residues. V lost 0 bases to trimming and J lost 3 bases, with 8 bases between them. CDR3 coding DNA: TGTGCCAGCAGTTACTCGGAACTGTACACTGAAGCTTTCTTT. Residues: CASSYSELYTEAFF.

This clonotype showed up just a few times. The genes are TRBV20-1 and TRBJ2-5; TRBD2 is a possible D gene (5 bases). The CDR3 sequence is 13 residues long. The germline V gene has CDR1 DFQATT and CDR2 SNEGSKA (reference sequence). V lost 5 bases, J lost 6 bases, and 16 bases lay in between. The CDR3 spells CSAWTFPEKTQYF. In DNA, the CDR3 is TGCAGTGCTTGGACTTTCCCAGAGAAGACCCAGTACTTC.

Ten or more counts support this clonotype. The V and J genes are TRBV29-1 and TRBJ2-1, with TRBD2 identical over 9 bases. The CDR3 is 15 residues long. Germline V lookup: CDR1 SQVTM, CDR2 ANQGSEA. V lost 6 bases to trimming and J lost 9 bases; unmatched junction nucleotides: 15. The CDR3 DNA sequence: TGCAGCGTACGCGCGGGGGGGCCTGGTGGATCTGAGCAGTTCTTC. Translation: CSVRAGGPGGSEQFF.

This clonotype was seen only a few times. V is TRBV5-1 and J is TRBJ2-1; no reliable D call. The germline V gene encodes CDR1 SGHRS and CDR2 YFSETQ. Trimming shortened V by 7 bases and J by 4 bases, and 18 bases separated the two germline ends. CDR3 size: 15 residues. In DNA form, the CDR3 reads TGCGCCAGCCGCCATCTCCGAGCTCAGTACAATGAGCAGTTCTTC. Translating gives CASRHLRAQYNEQFF.